These 28 T cell receptor beta chains originate from one sample sequenced in a study of OX40 agonist ivuxolimab in advanced cancers. The assay was immunoSEQ multiplex PCR, and TCRdb's table has in-frame clones only and misses some. The sample yields over 55,000 clones, about four fifths seen once. The specimen comprised CD4+ or CD8+ T cells sorted from blood, sampled in a trial of the OX40 agonist ivuxolimab. These receptors were obtained from an adult with an advanced solid tumor such as melanoma, head and neck, liver or kidney cancer.

The chain carries TRBV5-1 and TRBJ2-7, with 7 bases matching TRBD2. J gave up 2 bases and V 4 bases, and 6 bases lay outside the gene matches. CDR1 and CDR2 (germline): SGHRS, YFSETQ. CDR3 length: 14 residues. The CDR3 protein is CASSPRGRAYEQYF. CDR3 nucleotides: TGCGCCAGCAGCCCTCGAGGGAGGGCCTACGAGCAGTACTTC.

The chain combines TRBV9 with TRBJ2-7, with 8 bases identical to TRBD2. There are 16 residues in the CDR3. Trimming took 0 bases from V and 4 from J; bases not matched to a gene: 9. Germline CDR1 and CDR2: SGDLS and YYNGEE. In DNA form, the CDR3 reads TGTGCCAGCAGCGTAGGATGGGGTAGCGGGGTATACGAGCAGTACTTC. Amino acids: CASSVGWGSGVYEQYF. Full variable domain (outside the CDR3, taken from reference TRBV9 and TRBJ2-7): DSGVTQTPKHLITATGQRVTLRCSPRSGDLSVYWYQQSLDQGLQFLIQYYNGEERAKGNILERFSAQQFPDLHSELNLSSLELGDSALYFCASSVGWGSGVYEQYFGPGTRLTVT.

The J gene is TRBJ1-1, the V gene TRBV5-1; 7 nucleotides match TRBD1. This CDR3 has 15 residues. Germline V lookup: CDR1 SGHRS, CDR2 YFSETQ. The V and J ends lost 0 bases and 3 bases, in that order; junction bases with no gene match: 5. CDR3 sequence: CASSLVGRGDTEAFF. DNA for the CDR3: TGCGCCAGCAGCTTGGTTGGCAGGGGGGACACTGAAGCTTTCTTT.

The chain recombines TRBV10-3 with TRBJ2-7, with a tentative D call TRBD1 (5 bases). V lost 9 bases and J lost 6, with 18 bases in between. The germline V gene has CDR1 ENHRY and CDR2 SYGVKD. This CDR3 is built from 13 residues. The CDR3: CAMSGSLSGEQYF. CDR3 nucleotides: TGTGCCATGTCAGGGTCACTGTCTGGCGAGCAGTACTTC.

V usage is TRBV25-1 and J usage is TRBJ2-1, with a tentative D call TRBD2 (7 bases). CDR3 length equals 15 residues. Germline CDR1 reads MGHDK; CDR2 reads SYGVNS. V shed 3 bases and J shed 4 bases, with 13 bases lying between them. The CDR3, as DNA: TGTGCCAGCAGTGATTTGGGGGGGCCTTACAATGAGCAGTTCTTC. Translated: CASSDLGGPYNEQFF.

This clone has more than one count but fewer than ten. The chain is built from TRBV4-1 and TRBJ1-1; D is uncertain. The V and J ends lost 0 bases and 1 base respectively, with 18 bases between them. Per the germline V gene, CDR1 is MGHRA and CDR2 is YSYEKL. The CDR3 is 18 amino acids. CDR3 bases: TGCGCCAGCAGCCAAGAGGAACGTGGGGAAGGAAAGAACACTGAAGCTTTCTTT. Protein product: CASSQEERGEGKNTEAFF.

This rearrangement joins TRBV19 to TRBJ2-1; 10 bases fit TRBD1. This CDR3 comprises 13 residues. Germline V CDR1 and CDR2: LNHDA, SQIVND (reference sequence). J lost 8 bases, V lost 6 bases, and 4 bases had no gene match. This CDR3 is CASRDRGTDEQFF. The CDR3 DNA reads TGTGCCAGTAGGGACAGGGGGACCGATGAGCAGTTCTTC.

CDR3 nucleotide sequence: TGCGCCAGCAGCTTCGGGTCGACCTACGAGCAGTACTTC. It is translated as CASSFGSTYEQYF. The rearrangement joins TRBV5-1 to TRBJ2-7; D not certain. This CDR3 is built from 13 residues. Germline V gives CDR1 SGHRS, CDR2 YFSETQ. V dropped 2 bases and J dropped 2 bases, with 8 bases sitting between them. The full variable domain, rest sourced from reference TRBV5-1 and TRBJ2-7, is KAGVTQTPRYLIKTRGQQVTLSCSPISGHRSVSWYQQTPGQGLQFLFEYFSETQRNKGNFPGRFSGRQFSNSRSEMNVSTLELGDSALYLCASSFGSTYEQYFGPGTRLTVT.

The chain joins TRBV7-2 to TRBJ2-3; 9 bases are shared with TRBD2. The CDR3 covers 17 residues. Trimming removed 1 base from V and 3 bases from J; junction bases left unmatched: 8. Germline-derived CDR1 and CDR2 are SGHTA and FQGNSA. DNA for the CDR3: TGTGCCAGCAGCTTAGGTAGCGGGGGCTTCGTGACAGATACGCAGTATTTT. As protein: CASSLGSGGFVTDTQYF. Looking up the rest from reference TRBV7-2 and TRBJ2-3 gives the full variable domain: GAGVSQSPSNKVTEKGKDVELRCDPISGHTALYWYRQSLGQGLEFLIYFQGNSAPDKSGLPSDRFSAERTGGSVSTLTIQRTQQEDSAVYLCASSLGSGGFVTDTQYFGPGTRLTVL.

V is TRBV4-1 and J is TRBJ2-7, with a possible D match to TRBD2 (6 bases). V was pared by 1 base and J by 6 bases, with 10 bases between. This CDR3 spans 13 amino acids. The germline V gene encodes CDR1 MGHRA and CDR2 YSYEKL. CDR3 region: CASSQAGVAEQYF. CDR3 DNA: TGCGCCAGCAGCCAAGCGGGGGTCGCCGAGCAGTACTTC.

This chain joins TRBV9 and TRBJ1-4; D is unresolved. The germline V gene encodes CDR1 SGDLS and CDR2 YYNGEE. The CDR3 extends over 14 amino acids. The germline V and J ends were trimmed by 3 bases and 8 bases, with 14 bases remaining between them. CDR3 nucleotide sequence: TGTGCCAGCAGCGAGCAGTCTTCCTCAGAAAAACTGTTTTTT. Residues: CASSEQSSSEKLFF.

The chain links TRBV2 to TRBJ2-5; 9 nucleotides align to TRBD1. Germline V gene data show CDR1 as SNHLY and CDR2 as FYNNEI. The CDR3 sequence is 14 residues long. V lost 1 base to trimming and J lost 4 bases; unmatched junction nucleotides: 1. CDR3 residues: CASSEVTGGETQYF. Written as DNA, the CDR3 is TGTGCCAGCAGTGAAGTGACAGGGGGAGAGACCCAGTACTTC.

V gene TRBV10-3 combines with J gene TRBJ2-1, with 9 bases that match TRBD2. The junction had 5 bases not matched to a gene; V was cut back by 2 bases and J by 3 bases. The CDR3 runs to 16 residues. Germline loops: CDR1 ENHRY, CDR2 SYGVKD. The CDR3 bases are TGTGCCATCAGTGAGAGTAGCGGGGGTCTCTACAATGAGCAGTTCTTC. It translates to CAISESSGGLYNEQFF.

The count of this clone is one. The chain couples TRBV28 to TRBJ2-4; D uncertain. Germline V CDR1 and CDR2: MDHEN, SYDVKM. V gave up 2 bases and J gave up 4 bases, with 6 bases separating them. There are 13 residues in the CDR3. In DNA form, the CDR3 reads TGTGCCAGCAGTTTAGCCGGAAAAAACATTCAGTACTTC. Its protein product is CASSLAGKNIQYF.

The chain recombines TRBV4-2 with TRBJ2-5; TRBD1 or TRBD2 may be the D gene (7 bases each). This CDR3 is built from 14 residues. CDR1 LGHNA and CDR2 YNFKEQ come from the germline V gene. V lost 4 bases to trimming and J lost 2 bases, with 11 bases between them. The CDR3 DNA follows: TGTGCCAGCAGCCCAGGGGGGGCTCAAGAGACCCAGTACTTC. This sequence encodes CASSPGGAQETQYF.

This chain links TRBV19 with TRBJ1-5; 8 bases line up with TRBD1. There are 15 residues in the CDR3. V lost 6 bases to trimming and J lost 5 bases; unmatched junction nucleotides: 9. Germline V CDR1 and CDR2: LNHDA, SQIVND (reference sequence). The CDR3 DNA reads as TGTGCCAGTAGCGACCCCGGGACAGGACATCAGCCCCAGCATTTT. Translation: CASSDPGTGHQPQHF.

The chain joins TRBV11-3 to TRBJ2-1; D not resolved. This CDR3 has 13 residues. V was pared by 2 bases and J by 5 bases, with 7 bases between. CDR1 SGHNT and CDR2 YENEEA come from the germline V gene. The CDR3 is CASSLLRHNEQFF. The CDR3 DNA follows: TGTGCCAGCAGCTTACTACGGCACAATGAGCAGTTCTTC.

The chain has TRBV28 and TRBJ1-4; no definite D call. The germline V gene encodes CDR1 MDHEN and CDR2 SYDVKM. This CDR3 comprises 14 residues. The V end lost 4 bases, the J end lost 6 bases, and 12 bases lay between the germline ends. In DNA, the CDR3 is TGTGCCAGCAGTTCAAGCGGGGTGGATGAAAAACTGTTTTTT. Translating gives CASSSSGVDEKLFF.

The rearrangement links TRBV7-2 to TRBJ1-2; D not certain. V was shortened by 6 bases and J by 0 bases, with 8 bases between the two germline ends. Germline loops: CDR1 SGHTA, CDR2 FQGNSA. The CDR3 loop spans 13 amino acids. Written as DNA, the CDR3 is TGTGCCAGCAGTCTCGACCCTAACTATGGCTACACCTTC. Amino acid sequence: CASSLDPNYGYTF.

CDR3 DNA: TGTGCCAGCAGGTTGGGAGCGGGAGGGCCGGAAGAGCAGTACTTC. Protein product: CASRLGAGGPEEQYF. The chain joins TRBV11-2 to TRBJ2-7, with 10 bases lining up with TRBD2. Germline values: CDR1 SGHAT, CDR2 FQNNGV. This CDR3 has 15 residues. The V and J ends lost 6 bases and 7 bases, in that order; junction bases with no gene match: 12.

This chain joins TRBV2 and TRBJ2-1, with D tentatively TRBD1 or TRBD2 (6 bases each). This CDR3 comprises 15 residues. Germline V gene lookup returns CDR1 SNHLY and CDR2 FYNNEI. The V gene lost 7 bases and the J gene lost 2 bases, with 15 bases spanning the gap. CDR3 nucleotide sequence: TGTGCCAGCACCGGGGGCGGGATAACCTACAATGAGCAGTTCTTC. Protein product: CASTGGGITYNEQFF.

The chain links TRBV9 to TRBJ2-3, with a possible D match to TRBD2 (6 bases). Germline assignment: CDR1 SGDLS and CDR2 YYNGEE. The CDR3 extends over 15 amino acids. Between the trimmed V and J ends, which lost 0 bases and 5 bases, there was a span of 13 bases. In DNA, the CDR3 is TGTGCCAGCAGCGTAGGAAGGGGACTTAGAGATACGCAGTATTTT. This translates into CASSVGRGLRDTQYF.

The chain has TRBV7-2 and TRBJ2-7; D gene ambiguous. The CDR3 length is 11 residues. CDR1 is SGHTA and CDR2 is FQGNSA in the germline V gene. The ends were cut back, 4 bases at V and 9 bases at J, with 10 bases in the middle. The CDR3 region is CASSSNIRQYF. The CDR3 DNA sequence: TGTGCCAGCAGCTCAAATATAAGGCAGTACTTC.

V usage is TRBV28 and J usage is TRBJ2-3, with 7 bases identical to TRBD1. V lost 6 bases to trimming and J lost 4 bases; unmatched junction nucleotides: 1. The germline CDR1 and CDR2 sequences are MDHEN and SYDVKM. The CDR3 spans 12 residues. CDR3 loop: CASSGQADTQYF. The CDR3 DNA is TGTGCCAGCAGCGGACAGGCAGATACGCAGTATTTT. The full variable domain, completed using reference TRBV28 and TRBJ2-3, is DVKVTQSSRYLVKRTGEKVFLECVQDMDHENMFWYRQDPGLGLRLIYFSYDVKMKEKGDIPEGYSVSREKKERFSLILESASTNQTSMYLCASSGQADTQYFGPGTRLTVL.

This clone was observed a single time. The gene calls are TRBV27 and TRBJ2-7, with 9 bases matching TRBD1. The J segment lost 5 bases and the V segment lost 3 bases, leaving 11 bases of the junction unmatched. Germline CDR1 reads MNHEY; CDR2 reads SMNVEV (reference sequence). The CDR3 extends over 16 amino acids. CDR3 sequence: CASSFYRRTGAHEQYF. The CDR3 nucleotides read TGTGCCAGCAGTTTTTACCGGAGGACAGGGGCCCACGAGCAGTACTTC.

The chain has TRBV6-6 and TRBJ1-1; 7 bases match TRBD1. Unmatched junction bases numbered 11, after V lost 10 bases and J lost 6 bases. The germline CDR1 and CDR2 sequences are MNHNY and SVGAGI (reference sequence). CDR3 length equals 13 residues. The CDR3, as DNA: TGTGCCACCTATGAGACAGGGATGGCTGAAGCTTTCTTT. This sequence encodes CATYETGMAEAFF.

The chain is built from TRBV6-1 and TRBJ1-5; D unresolved. Germline-derived CDR1 and CDR2 are MNHNS and SASEGT. The CDR3 loop spans 13 amino acids. V gave up 6 bases and J gave up 2 bases, with 8 bases separating them. The CDR3 here is CASRERGNQPQHF. The CDR3 DNA follows: TGTGCCAGCAGGGAACGGGGCAATCAGCCCCAGCATTTT.

The V gene is TRBV5-1, the J gene TRBJ1-2; 10 nucleotides align to TRBD1. The CDR3 runs 15 residues. The germline CDR1 and CDR2 sequences are SGHRS and YFSETQ. V was pared by 3 bases and J by 3 bases, with 5 bases of the junction left unmatched. The CDR3 DNA is TGCGCCAGCAGCTCCGACGGGACAGGGGACTATGGCTACACCTTC. Translated, it gives CASSSDGTGDYGYTF.